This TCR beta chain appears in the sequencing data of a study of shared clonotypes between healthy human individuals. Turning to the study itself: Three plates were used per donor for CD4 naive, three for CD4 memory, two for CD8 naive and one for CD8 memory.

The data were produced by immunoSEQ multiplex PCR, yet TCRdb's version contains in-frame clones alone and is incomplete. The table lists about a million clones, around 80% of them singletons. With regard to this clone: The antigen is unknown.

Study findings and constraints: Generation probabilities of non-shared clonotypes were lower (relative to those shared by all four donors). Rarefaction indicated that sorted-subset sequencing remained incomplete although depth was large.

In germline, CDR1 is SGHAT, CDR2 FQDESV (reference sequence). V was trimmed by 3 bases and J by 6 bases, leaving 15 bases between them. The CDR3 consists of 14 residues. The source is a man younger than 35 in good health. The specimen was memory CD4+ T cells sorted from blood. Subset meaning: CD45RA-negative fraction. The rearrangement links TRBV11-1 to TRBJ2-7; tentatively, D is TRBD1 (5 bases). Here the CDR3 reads CASSFQGAGSEQYF. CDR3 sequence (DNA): TGTGCCAGCAGCTTCCAAGGGGCTGGAAGCGAGCAGTACTTC.